The 15 T cell receptor beta chains below were found in one sample sequenced in a study of T cell responses to AZD1222 COVID-19 vaccine. Measured with immunoSEQ multiplex PCR; TCRdb has only the in-frame clones, and not every one. The sample includes about 180,000 clones, 80% to 90% seen only once; the top ten take 0.49%. This specimen was peripheral blood, taken on day 0 of AZD1222 vaccination. All receptors derive from an adult in good health.

The chain has TRBV27 and TRBJ2-2; D may match TRBD1 or TRBD2 (7 bases each). Deletions cut 5 bases from V and 6 bases from J, with 28 bases between. This CDR3 has 19 amino acids. Germline V CDR1 and CDR2: MNHEY, SMNVEV (reference sequence). The DNA of the CDR3 is TGTGCCAGCAGTCCAGGGGGAGGGGTGGGTCTTAAATCCGCCGGGGAGCTGTTTTTT. It is translated as CASSPGGGVGLKSAGELFF.

The gene calls are TRBV6-5 and TRBJ1-2; the D gene is possibly TRBD1 (6 bases). V was trimmed by 7 bases and J by 2 bases, leaving 11 bases between them. Germline V lookup: CDR1 MNHEY, CDR2 SVGAGI. This CDR3 region has 13 residues. This chain's CDR3 is CASTAGENYGYTF. CDR3 in DNA: TGTGCCAGCACCGCAGGGGAGAACTATGGCTACACCTTC.

The gene calls are TRBV4-2 and TRBJ2-3; TRBD2 is a possible D gene (7 bases). The CDR3 is 18 residues long. Trimming stripped 0 bases from V and 4 bases from J, with 20 bases between. Germline V lookup: CDR1 LGHNA, CDR2 YNFKEQ. CDR3 DNA sequence: TGTGCCAGCAGCCAAGAAGGCTCCCCCTACGGGGGGCCAGATACGCAGTATTTT. This sequence encodes CASSQEGSPYGGPDTQYF.

This clone has a handful of counts. The rearrangement uses TRBV3-1 (or the pseudogene TRBV3-2) and TRBJ1-6; 7 nucleotides line up with TRBD1. The CDR3 is made up of 14 amino acids. CDR1 is LGHDT, CDR2 YNNKEL, per germline (reference sequence). V dropped 4 bases and J dropped 9; count of bases not matched to a gene: 6. For the CDR3, the DNA is TGTGCCAGCAGCCGGGACAGTGTAAGTTCACCCCTCCACTTT. It translates to CASSRDSVSSPLHF.

This clone was recorded a few times. This chain connects TRBV10-1 to TRBJ2-7; D uncertain. Germline loops: CDR1 WNHNN, CDR2 SYGVQD (reference sequence). This CDR3 spans 13 amino acids. V gave up 10 bases and J gave up 7 bases, with 20 bases separating them. The CDR3 nucleotides read TGCGCCACCTCCGACGGTGGTTTACGGGAGCAGTACTTC. Translating gives CATSDGGLREQYF.

The table lists this clone with a count of one. The chain employs TRBV5-1 and TRBJ1-6; TRBD1 matches at 10 bases. V lost 1 base, J lost 8 bases, and 6 bases stayed unmatched. CDR3 length: 16 residues. Germline CDR1 and CDR2: SGHRS and YFSETQ. CDR3 DNA: TGCGCCAGCAGCTTGCGCTCCGGGACAGGGGATTCACCCCTCCACTTT. Amino acids: CASSLRSGTGDSPLHF.

The V call is TRBV9, the J call TRBJ2-1; 8 nucleotides agree with TRBD2. Germline V CDR1 and CDR2: SGDLS, YYNGEE. CDR3 length: 15 residues. With V trimmed by 6 bases and J by 2 bases, 7 bases remained unmatched. CDR3 residues: CASTYTSGPYNEQFF. CDR3 bases: TGTGCCAGCACCTATACTAGCGGCCCCTACAATGAGCAGTTCTTC.

The chain recombines TRBV25-1 with TRBJ1-1; tentative D call: TRBD1 (5 bases). CDR1 and CDR2 from the germline V gene are MGHDK and SYGVNS. The V and J ends lost 4 bases and 1 base respectively, with 7 bases between them. This CDR3 contains 13 residues. The CDR3 DNA follows: TGTGCCAGCAGTGGGCAGGGGAACACTGAAGCTTTCTTT. Protein: CASSGQGNTEAFF.

This chain uses TRBV12-3 or TRBV12-4 with TRBJ2-5, with TRBD1 as a possible D gene (5 bases). V lost 4 bases and J lost 4, with 10 bases in between. The CDR3 contains 13 residues. Here the CDR3 reads CASSSRGGETQYF. CDR3 DNA: TGTGCCAGCAGTTCTAGGGGTGGAGAGACCCAGTACTTC.

The chain joins TRBV20-1 to TRBJ2-3; weak D call: TRBD1 (6 bases). The V and J ends lost 5 bases and 6 bases respectively, with 9 bases between them. This CDR3 region has 11 residues. CDR1 and CDR2 (germline): DFQATT, SNEGSKA (reference sequence). CDR3 DNA sequence: TGCAGTGCTGCCACAGGGGATACGCAGTATTTT. Protein sequence: CSAATGDTQYF.

The rearrangement uses TRBV5-4 and TRBJ2-1; 13 bases agree with TRBD2. The J segment lost 4 bases and the V segment lost 1 base, leaving 5 bases of the junction unmatched. In germline, CDR1 is SGHNT, CDR2 YYREEE (reference sequence). The CDR3 has 17 amino acids. In DNA, the CDR3 is TGTGCCAGCAGCTTGACTAGCGGGGGGGCCGGGTACAATGAGCAGTTCTTC. It specifies CASSLTSGGAGYNEQFF.

The chain uses TRBV6-5 and TRBJ1-1, with no clear D. This CDR3 region has 13 residues. The germline V gene has CDR1 MNHEY and CDR2 SVGAGI. Trimming took off 2 bases at V and 7 bases at J, with 11 bases between the two ends. CDR3 sequence (DNA): TGTGCCAGCAGTTACATCCGGGGAGGTGAAGCTTTCTTT. Amino acids: CASSYIRGGEAFF.

This clone was seen once. V is TRBV10-3 and J is TRBJ1-5, with D tentatively TRBD1 (6 bases). This CDR3 has 17 residues. Germline V gene lookup returns CDR1 ENHRY and CDR2 SYGVKD. The V end lost 4 bases, the J end lost 1 base, and 17 bases lay between the germline ends. As DNA, the CDR3 is TGTGCCATCAGTGCCAAACAGGGAGGAAGCAGCAATCAGCCCCAGCATTTT. This gives the protein CAISAKQGGSSNQPQHF.

This clone was recorded only once. The chain carries TRBV6-1 and TRBJ1-1; 8 bases align to TRBD1. The V gene end was trimmed by 6 bases and the J gene end by 11 bases; junction bases not matched to a gene: 14. Germline CDR1 reads MNHNS; CDR2 reads SASEGT. The CDR3 has 14 amino acids. DNA for the CDR3: TGTGCCAGCAGGCCCCGATCGACAGGGGAGGGTGCTTTCTTT. The encoded protein is CASRPRSTGEGAFF.

This rearrangement joins TRBV7-2 to TRBJ2-1, with D unresolved. CDR1 is SGHTA and CDR2 is FQGNSA in the germline V gene. This CDR3 region has 12 residues. V shed 2 bases and J shed 8 bases, with 7 bases lying between them. The CDR3 is CASSLLRYEQFF. The CDR3 nucleotides read TGTGCCAGCAGCTTATTAAGGTATGAGCAGTTCTTC. Drawing the rest from reference TRBV7-2 and TRBJ2-1, the complete variable domain is GAGVSQSPSNKVTEKGKDVELRCDPISGHTALYWYRQSLGQGLEFLIYFQGNSAPDKSGLPSDRFSAERTGGSVSTLTIQRTQQEDSAVYLCASSLLRYEQFFGPGTRLTVL.